The T cell receptor beta chain under discussion was sequenced for a study of blood T cell repertoires in COVID-19. Original data processing: Nucleated cell number was recorded as an estimate derived from reference gene primer amplification. Using immunoSEQ multiplex PCR, the repertoire was profiled, and TCRdb retains in-frame clones only, with some absent. V, J and clone size derive from that table, while D and trimming were established from the DNA sequence. The sample comprises around 250,000 clones, about nine tenths of which are singletons, and roughly 2.3% rests with the top ten. The CDR3 is 12 residues long. V gave up 2 bases and J gave up 3 bases, with 7 bases separating them. CDR1 SQVTM and CDR2 ANQGSEA come from the germline V gene.

This TCR was recovered from a young man who had recovered from COVID-19. The V gene is TRBV29-1, the J gene TRBJ1-2; D gene unclear. Source material: peripheral blood. CDR3 amino acids: CSVERRDYGYTF. For the CDR3, the DNA is TGCAGCGTTGAAAGGAGGGACTATGGCTACACCTTC.